Listed below are T cell receptor beta chains from one sample, sequenced in a study of blood T cell repertoires in COVID-19. Data came from immunoSEQ multiplex PCR; TCRdb stores just in-frame clones and leaves some out. The sample records over 100,000 clones, around 89% being singletons. The specimen was peripheral blood. These receptors all stem from a human donor in a cohort sampled during active COVID-19. Both conserved end residues are part of each CDR3. The D gene is left open where the match is weak. Expanded clones get a size class; other rows say once, few or many, or leave the size out.

CDR3,DNA,V,J,D,size
CASSEPPRARYLSGNTIYF,TGTGCCAGCAGTGAACCCCCCAGGGCCCGCTACCTCTCTGGAAACACCATATATTTT,TRBV6-1,TRBJ1-3,NA,NA
CASSLVAGPTGELFF,TGCGCCAGCAGCCTAGTAGCGGGGCCCACCGGGGAGCTGTTTTTT,TRBV5-1,TRBJ2-2,TRBD2,NA
CASSPVTGNYGYTF,TGTGCCAGCTCACCAGTTACAGGGAACTATGGCTACACCTTC,TRBV18,TRBJ1-2,NA,NA
CASSSPTGNYGYTF,TGTGCCAGCAGCTCCCCGACCGGGAACTATGGCTACACCTTC,TRBV28,TRBJ1-2,NA,NA
CASSLGGQGGDYEQYF,TGTGCCAGCAGCTTAGGGGGACAGGGGGGAGACTACGAGCAGTACTTC,TRBV7-2,TRBJ2-7,TRBD1,NA
CASRPTGNYGYTF,TGTGCCAGTAGGCCGACAGGCAACTATGGCTACACCTTC,TRBV19,TRBJ1-2,NA,NA
CASSQVLRSSYNSPLHF,TGTGCCAGCAGCCAAGTTCTCCGGAGCTCCTATAATTCACCCCTCCACTTT,TRBV3-1/TRBV3-2,TRBJ1-6,NA,NA
CASSLRQGGNQPQHF,TGTGCCAGCAGCTTAAGGCAGGGTGGCAATCAGCCCCAGCATTTT,TRBV7-2,TRBJ1-5,NA,NA
CASSLGRSYGYTF,TGTGCCAGCAGTTTAGGCAGGTCCTATGGCTACACCTTC,TRBV12-3/TRBV12-4,TRBJ1-2,NA,NA
CASSTGARDRIYEQYF,TGCGCCAGCAGCACTGGAGCTCGGGACAGAATCTACGAGCAGTACTTC,TRBV5-1,TRBJ2-7,TRBD1,once
CASSLGTGTYSPLHF,TGCGCCAGCAGCTTGGGGACAGGGACTTATTCACCCCTCCACTTT,TRBV5-1,TRBJ1-6,TRBD1,NA
CATSVPTSERNEQFF,TGTGCCACCAGTGTTCCTACTAGCGAACGCAATGAGCAGTTCTTC,TRBV24-1,TRBJ2-1,TRBD2,NA
CASSLDGERTEAFF,TGCGCCAGCAGCTTGGACGGGGAAAGAACTGAAGCTTTCTTT,TRBV5-1,TRBJ1-1,NA,NA
CASSVSRGNTEAFF,TGTGCCAGCAGCGTGAGTAGGGGGAACACTGAAGCTTTCTTT,TRBV5-4,TRBJ1-1,NA,NA
CASSPRQYQETQYF,TGTGCCAGCAGTCCCCGACAGTACCAAGAGACCCAGTACTTC,TRBV27,TRBJ2-5,NA,once
CASSYGTIYGYTF,TGTGCCAGCAGTTACGGGACAATCTATGGCTACACCTTC,TRBV6-2/TRBV6-3,TRBJ1-2,NA,NA
CASSLARTVGTQYF,TGTGCCAGCAGCTTAGCACGGACTGTAGGGACCCAGTACTTC,TRBV11-3,TRBJ2-5,NA,NA
CASSVTGETYGYTF,TGTGCCAGCAGTGTGACAGGGGAGACCTATGGCTACACCTTC,TRBV28,TRBJ1-2,TRBD1,once
CASMGGLAYEQYF,TGTGCCAGCATGGGGGGGTTGGCCTACGAGCAGTACTTC,TRBV27,TRBJ2-7,TRBD2,NA
CASSLAGGNTGELFF,TGTGCCAGCAGCTTGGCTGGGGGCAACACCGGGGAGCTGTTTTTT,TRBV5-4,TRBJ2-2,NA,NA